The source of this TCR beta chain is a study of identical twins. There are a few counts of this clonotype. TCRdb reanalysed the 5' RACE reads using MiXCR and keeps one entry per CDR3 protein. The sample has about 250,000 distinct CDR3 sequences, about 7.5% seen once; the top ten hold around 5%. These data were also reused for a study on yellow fever vaccine responses in identical twins.

Sequenced input: CD8+ T cells sorted from blood. The sequence was obtained from a woman aged 18-29 years in good health.

The CDR3 loop is CASSLGQYEKLFF. The CDR3 region has the DNA TGTGCCAGCAGCTTGGGACAGTATGAAAAACTGTTTTTT. V and J are TRBV7-9 and TRBJ1-4; 7 bases line up with TRBD1. The CDR3 length is 13 residues. CDR1 SEHNR and CDR2 FQNEAQ come from the germline V gene (reference sequence). After removal of 3 bases from V and 6 bases from J, the junction contained 1 base not matched to a gene. Based on the CDR3 plus reference TRBV7-9 and TRBJ1-4, the full variable domain is DTGVSQNPRHKITKRGQNVTFRCDPISEHNRLYWYRQTLGQGPEFLTYFQNEAQLEKSRLLSDRFSAERPKGSFSTLEIQRTEQGDSAMYLCASSLGQYEKLFFGSGTQLSVL.